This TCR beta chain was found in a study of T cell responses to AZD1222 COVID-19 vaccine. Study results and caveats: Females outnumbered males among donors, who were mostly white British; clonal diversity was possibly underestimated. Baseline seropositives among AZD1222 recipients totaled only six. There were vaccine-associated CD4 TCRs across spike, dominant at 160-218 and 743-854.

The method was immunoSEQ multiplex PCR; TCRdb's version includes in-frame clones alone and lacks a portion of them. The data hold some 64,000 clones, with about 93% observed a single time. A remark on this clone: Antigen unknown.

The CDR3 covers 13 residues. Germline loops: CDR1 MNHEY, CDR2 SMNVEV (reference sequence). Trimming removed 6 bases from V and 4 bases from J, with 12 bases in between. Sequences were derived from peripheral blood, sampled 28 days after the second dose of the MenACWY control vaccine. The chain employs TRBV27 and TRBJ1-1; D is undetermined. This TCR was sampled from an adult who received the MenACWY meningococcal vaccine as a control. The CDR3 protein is CASSDYSFTEAFF. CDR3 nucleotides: TGTGCCAGCAGCGATTACTCGTTCACTGAAGCTTTCTTT.